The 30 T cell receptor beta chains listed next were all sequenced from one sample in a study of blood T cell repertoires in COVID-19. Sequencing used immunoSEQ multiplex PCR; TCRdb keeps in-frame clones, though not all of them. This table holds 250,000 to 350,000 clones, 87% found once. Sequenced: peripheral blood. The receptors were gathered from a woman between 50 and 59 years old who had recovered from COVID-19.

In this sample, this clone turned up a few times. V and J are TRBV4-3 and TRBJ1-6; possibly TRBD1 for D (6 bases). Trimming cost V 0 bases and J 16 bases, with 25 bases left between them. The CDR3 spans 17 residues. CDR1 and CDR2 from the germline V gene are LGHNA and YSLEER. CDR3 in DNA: TGCGCCAGCAGCCAAGATGGATTTAGGGGGATGGCGCCTCATCTCCACTTT. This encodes CASSQDGFRGMAPHLHF.

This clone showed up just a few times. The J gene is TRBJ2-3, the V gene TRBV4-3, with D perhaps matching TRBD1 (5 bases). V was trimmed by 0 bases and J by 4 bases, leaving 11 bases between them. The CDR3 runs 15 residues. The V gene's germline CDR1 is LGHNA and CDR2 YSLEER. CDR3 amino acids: CASSQDWGSPDTQYF. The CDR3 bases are TGCGCCAGCAGCCAAGATTGGGGCAGCCCAGATACGCAGTATTTT.

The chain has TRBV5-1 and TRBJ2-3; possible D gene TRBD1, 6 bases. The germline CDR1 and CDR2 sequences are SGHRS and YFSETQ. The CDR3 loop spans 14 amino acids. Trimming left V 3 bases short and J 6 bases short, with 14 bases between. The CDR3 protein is CASSSATGRDTQYF. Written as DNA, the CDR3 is TGCGCCAGCAGCTCGGCGACAGGTCGGGATACGCAGTATTTT.

CDR3 residues: CASSPGTGGREAFF. The CDR3 region has the DNA TGTGCCAGCAGTCCCGGGACGGGGGGACGTGAAGCTTTCTTT. The chain recombines TRBV5-8 with TRBJ1-1, with D tentatively TRBD1 (5 bases). The germline V gene encodes CDR1 SGHTS and CDR2 YDEGEE. Trimming took 5 bases from V and 7 from J, leaving 18 bases between them. The CDR3 has 14 residues.

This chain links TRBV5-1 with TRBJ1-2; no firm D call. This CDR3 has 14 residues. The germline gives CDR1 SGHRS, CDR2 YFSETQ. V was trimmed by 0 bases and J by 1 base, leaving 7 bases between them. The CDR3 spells CASSLVGSNYGYTF. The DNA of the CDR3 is TGCGCCAGCAGCTTGGTAGGGAGTAACTATGGCTACACCTTC.

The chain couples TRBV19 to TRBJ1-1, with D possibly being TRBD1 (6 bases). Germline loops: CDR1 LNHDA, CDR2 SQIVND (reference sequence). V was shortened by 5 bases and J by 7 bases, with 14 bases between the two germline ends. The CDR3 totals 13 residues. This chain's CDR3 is CASSLLTGIEAFF. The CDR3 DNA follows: TGTGCCAGTAGTCTACTTACAGGGATTGAAGCTTTCTTT.

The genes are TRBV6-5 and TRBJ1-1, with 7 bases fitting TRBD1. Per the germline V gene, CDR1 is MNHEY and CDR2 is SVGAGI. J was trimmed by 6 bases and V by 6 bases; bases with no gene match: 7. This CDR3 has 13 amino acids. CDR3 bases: TGTGCCAGCAGGACTCGACAGGGTGCTGAAGCTTTCTTT. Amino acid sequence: CASRTRQGAEAFF.

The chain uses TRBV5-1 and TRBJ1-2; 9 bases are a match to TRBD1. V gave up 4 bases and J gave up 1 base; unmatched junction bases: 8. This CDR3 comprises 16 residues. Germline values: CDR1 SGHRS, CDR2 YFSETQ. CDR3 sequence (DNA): TGCGCCAGCAGCCCGGGACAGGGAATAAGTAACTATGGCTACACCTTC. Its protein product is CASSPGQGISNYGYTF.

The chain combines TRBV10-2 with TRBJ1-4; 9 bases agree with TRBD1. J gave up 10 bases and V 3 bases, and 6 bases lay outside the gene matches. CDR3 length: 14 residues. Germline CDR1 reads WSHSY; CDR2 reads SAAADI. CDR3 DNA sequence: TGCGCCAGCAGTGATAGACAGGGGGAGGGAAAACTGTTTTTT. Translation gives CASSDRQGEGKLFF.

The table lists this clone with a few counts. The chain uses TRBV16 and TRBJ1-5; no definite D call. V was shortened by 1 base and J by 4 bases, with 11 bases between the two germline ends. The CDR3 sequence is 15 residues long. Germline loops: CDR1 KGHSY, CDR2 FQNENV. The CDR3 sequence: CASSQLAVGNQPQHF. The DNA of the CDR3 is TGTGCCAGCAGCCAATTGGCGGTTGGTAATCAGCCCCAGCATTTT.

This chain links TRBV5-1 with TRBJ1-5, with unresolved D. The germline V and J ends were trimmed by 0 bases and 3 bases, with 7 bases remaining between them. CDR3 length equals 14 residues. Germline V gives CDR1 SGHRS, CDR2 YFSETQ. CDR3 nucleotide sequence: TGCGCCAGCAGCTTGGGGGAGGTCAATCAGCCCCAGCATTTT. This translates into CASSLGEVNQPQHF.

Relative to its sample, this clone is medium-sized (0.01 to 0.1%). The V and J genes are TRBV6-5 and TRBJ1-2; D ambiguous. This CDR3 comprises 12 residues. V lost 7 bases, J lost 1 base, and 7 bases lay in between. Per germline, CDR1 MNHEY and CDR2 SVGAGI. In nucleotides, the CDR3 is TGTGCCAGCAAAGCTGTTAACTATGGCTACACCTTC. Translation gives CASKAVNYGYTF.

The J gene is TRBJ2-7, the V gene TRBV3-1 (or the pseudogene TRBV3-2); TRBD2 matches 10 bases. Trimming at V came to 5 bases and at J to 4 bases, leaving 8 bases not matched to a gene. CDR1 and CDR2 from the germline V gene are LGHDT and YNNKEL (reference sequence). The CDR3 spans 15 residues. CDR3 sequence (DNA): TGTGCCAGCAGCGTCTCTAGCGGGAGCTTTTACGAGCAGTACTTC. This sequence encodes CASSVSSGSFYEQYF.

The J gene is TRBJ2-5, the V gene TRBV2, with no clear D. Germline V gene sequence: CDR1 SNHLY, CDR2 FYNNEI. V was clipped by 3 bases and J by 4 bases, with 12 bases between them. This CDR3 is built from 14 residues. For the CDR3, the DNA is TGTGCCAGCAGTGATTCTGTACCCGGAGAGACCCAGTACTTC. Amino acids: CASSDSVPGETQYF.

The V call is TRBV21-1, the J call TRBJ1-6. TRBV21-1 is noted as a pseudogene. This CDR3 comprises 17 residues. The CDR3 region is CASSNISASSYNSPLHF. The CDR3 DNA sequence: TGTGCCAGCAGCAATATTTCAGCGAGCTCCTATAATTCACCCCTCCACTTT.

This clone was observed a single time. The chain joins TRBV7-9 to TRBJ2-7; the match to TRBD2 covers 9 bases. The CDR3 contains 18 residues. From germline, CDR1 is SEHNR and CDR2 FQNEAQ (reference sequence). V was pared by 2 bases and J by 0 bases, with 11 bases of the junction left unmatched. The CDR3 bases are TGTGCCAGCAGCTTAAGGTCTAGCGGGGAAGCTAGCTCCTACGAGCAGTACTTC. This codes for CASSLRSSGEASSYEQYF.

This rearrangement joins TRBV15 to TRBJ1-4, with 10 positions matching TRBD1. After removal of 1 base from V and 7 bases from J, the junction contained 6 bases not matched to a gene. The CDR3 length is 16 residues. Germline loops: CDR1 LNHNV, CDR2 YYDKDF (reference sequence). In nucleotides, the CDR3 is TGTGCCACCAGCAGAGGAAGGACAGGGGGGGCTGAAAAACTGTTTTTT. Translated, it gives CATSRGRTGGAEKLFF.

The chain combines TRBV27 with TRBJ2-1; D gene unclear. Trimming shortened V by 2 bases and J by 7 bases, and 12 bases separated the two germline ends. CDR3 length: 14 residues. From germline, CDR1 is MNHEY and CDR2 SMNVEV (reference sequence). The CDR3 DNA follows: TGTGCCAGCAGTTTAGAGGCCGGCTGGAATGAGCAGTTCTTC. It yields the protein CASSLEAGWNEQFF.

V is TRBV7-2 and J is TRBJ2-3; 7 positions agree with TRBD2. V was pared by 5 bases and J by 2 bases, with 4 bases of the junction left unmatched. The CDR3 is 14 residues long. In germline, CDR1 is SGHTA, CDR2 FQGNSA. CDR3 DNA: TGTGCCAGCAGCCCGGGACTAACCACAGATACGCAGTATTTT. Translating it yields CASSPGLTTDTQYF. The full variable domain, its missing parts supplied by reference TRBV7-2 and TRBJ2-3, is GAGVSQSPSNKVTEKGKDVELRCDPISGHTALYWYRQSLGQGLEFLIYFQGNSAPDKSGLPSDRFSAERTGGSVSTLTIQRTQQEDSAVYLCASSPGLTTDTQYFGPGTRLTVL.

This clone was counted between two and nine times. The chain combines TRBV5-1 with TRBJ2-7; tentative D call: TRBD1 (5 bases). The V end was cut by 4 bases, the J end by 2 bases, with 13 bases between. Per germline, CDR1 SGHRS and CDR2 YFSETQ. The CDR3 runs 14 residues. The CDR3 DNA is TGCGCCAGCAGCCCCGGACAAACCCCCTACGAGCAGTACTTC. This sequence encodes CASSPGQTPYEQYF.

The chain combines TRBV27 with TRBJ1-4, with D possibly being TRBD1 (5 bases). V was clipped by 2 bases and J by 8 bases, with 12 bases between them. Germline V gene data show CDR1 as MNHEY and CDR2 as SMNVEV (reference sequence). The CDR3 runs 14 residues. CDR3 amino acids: CASSLRRGEEKLFF. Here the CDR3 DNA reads TGTGCCAGCAGTTTAAGGAGGGGTGAGGAAAAACTGTTTTTT.

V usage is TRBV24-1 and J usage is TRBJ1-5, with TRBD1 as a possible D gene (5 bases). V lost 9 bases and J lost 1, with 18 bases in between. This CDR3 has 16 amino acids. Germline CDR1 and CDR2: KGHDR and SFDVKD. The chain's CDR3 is CATSPREGISNQPQHF. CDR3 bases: TGTGCCACCTCCCCCAGGGAGGGAATAAGCAATCAGCCCCAGCATTTT.

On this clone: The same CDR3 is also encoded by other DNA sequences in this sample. CDR3 coding DNA: TGCGCCAGCAGCCCGAGACTAGTGGATACGCAGTATTTT. This gives the protein CASSPRLVDTQYF. The rearrangement joins TRBV4-3 to TRBJ2-3; tentative D call: TRBD2 (6 bases). The CDR3 has 13 residues. In germline, CDR1 is LGHNA, CDR2 YSLEER. V was trimmed by 4 bases and J by 6 bases, leaving 11 bases between them.

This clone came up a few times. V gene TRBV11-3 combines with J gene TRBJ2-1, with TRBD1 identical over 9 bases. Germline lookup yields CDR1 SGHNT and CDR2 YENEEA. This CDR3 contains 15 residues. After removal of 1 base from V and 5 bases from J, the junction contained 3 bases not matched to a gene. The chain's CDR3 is CASSLGGTGNNEQFF. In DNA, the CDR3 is TGTGCCAGCAGCTTAGGAGGGACAGGGAACAATGAGCAGTTCTTC.

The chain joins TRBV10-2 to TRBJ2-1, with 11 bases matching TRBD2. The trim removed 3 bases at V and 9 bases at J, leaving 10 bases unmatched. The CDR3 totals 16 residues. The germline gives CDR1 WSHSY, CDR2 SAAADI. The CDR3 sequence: CASSDPTSGEKIEQFF. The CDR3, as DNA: TGCGCCAGCAGTGACCCGACTAGCGGGGAGAAGATTGAGCAGTTCTTC.

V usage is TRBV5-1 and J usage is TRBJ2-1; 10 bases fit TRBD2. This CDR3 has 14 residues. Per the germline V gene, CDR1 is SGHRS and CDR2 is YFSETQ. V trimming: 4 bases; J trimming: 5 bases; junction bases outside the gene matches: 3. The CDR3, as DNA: TGCGCCAGCAGCCGGGGGACTAGCGACAATGAGCAGTTCTTC. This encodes CASSRGTSDNEQFF.

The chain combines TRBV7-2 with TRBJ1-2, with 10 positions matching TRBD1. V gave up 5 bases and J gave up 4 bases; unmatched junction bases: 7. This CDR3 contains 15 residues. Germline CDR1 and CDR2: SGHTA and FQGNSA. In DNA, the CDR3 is TGTGCCAGCAGCGCTTTCCGGACAGGGGGCTATGGCTACACCTTC. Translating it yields CASSAFRTGGYGYTF.

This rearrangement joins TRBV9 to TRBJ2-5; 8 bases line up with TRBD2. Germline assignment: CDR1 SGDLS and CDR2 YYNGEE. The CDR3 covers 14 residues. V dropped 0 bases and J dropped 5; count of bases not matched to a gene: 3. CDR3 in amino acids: CASSVATSVETQYF. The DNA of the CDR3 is TGTGCCAGCAGCGTAGCGACTAGCGTCGAGACCCAGTACTTC. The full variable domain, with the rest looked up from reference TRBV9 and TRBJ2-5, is DSGVTQTPKHLITATGQRVTLRCSPRSGDLSVYWYQQSLDQGLQFLIQYYNGEERAKGNILERFSAQQFPDLHSELNLSSLELGDSALYFCASSVATSVETQYFGPGTRLLVL.

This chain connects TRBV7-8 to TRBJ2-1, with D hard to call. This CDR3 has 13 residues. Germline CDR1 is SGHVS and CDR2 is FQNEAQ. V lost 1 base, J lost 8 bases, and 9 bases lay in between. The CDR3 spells CASSLDFDDEQFF. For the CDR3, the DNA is TGTGCCAGCAGCTTAGACTTCGATGATGAGCAGTTCTTC. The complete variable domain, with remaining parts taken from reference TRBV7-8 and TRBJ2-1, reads GAGVSQSPRYKVAKRGQDVALRCDPISGHVSLFWYQQALGQGPEFLTYFQNEAQLDKSGLPSDRFFAERPEGSVSTLKIQRTQQEDSAVYLCASSLDFDDEQFFGPGTRLTVL.

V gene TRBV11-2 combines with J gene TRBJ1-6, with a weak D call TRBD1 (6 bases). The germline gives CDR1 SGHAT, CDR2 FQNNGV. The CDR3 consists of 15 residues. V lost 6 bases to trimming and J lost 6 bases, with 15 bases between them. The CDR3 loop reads CASRSTQGSNSPLHF. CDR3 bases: TGTGCCAGCAGATCGACACAGGGATCTAATTCACCCCTCCACTTT.